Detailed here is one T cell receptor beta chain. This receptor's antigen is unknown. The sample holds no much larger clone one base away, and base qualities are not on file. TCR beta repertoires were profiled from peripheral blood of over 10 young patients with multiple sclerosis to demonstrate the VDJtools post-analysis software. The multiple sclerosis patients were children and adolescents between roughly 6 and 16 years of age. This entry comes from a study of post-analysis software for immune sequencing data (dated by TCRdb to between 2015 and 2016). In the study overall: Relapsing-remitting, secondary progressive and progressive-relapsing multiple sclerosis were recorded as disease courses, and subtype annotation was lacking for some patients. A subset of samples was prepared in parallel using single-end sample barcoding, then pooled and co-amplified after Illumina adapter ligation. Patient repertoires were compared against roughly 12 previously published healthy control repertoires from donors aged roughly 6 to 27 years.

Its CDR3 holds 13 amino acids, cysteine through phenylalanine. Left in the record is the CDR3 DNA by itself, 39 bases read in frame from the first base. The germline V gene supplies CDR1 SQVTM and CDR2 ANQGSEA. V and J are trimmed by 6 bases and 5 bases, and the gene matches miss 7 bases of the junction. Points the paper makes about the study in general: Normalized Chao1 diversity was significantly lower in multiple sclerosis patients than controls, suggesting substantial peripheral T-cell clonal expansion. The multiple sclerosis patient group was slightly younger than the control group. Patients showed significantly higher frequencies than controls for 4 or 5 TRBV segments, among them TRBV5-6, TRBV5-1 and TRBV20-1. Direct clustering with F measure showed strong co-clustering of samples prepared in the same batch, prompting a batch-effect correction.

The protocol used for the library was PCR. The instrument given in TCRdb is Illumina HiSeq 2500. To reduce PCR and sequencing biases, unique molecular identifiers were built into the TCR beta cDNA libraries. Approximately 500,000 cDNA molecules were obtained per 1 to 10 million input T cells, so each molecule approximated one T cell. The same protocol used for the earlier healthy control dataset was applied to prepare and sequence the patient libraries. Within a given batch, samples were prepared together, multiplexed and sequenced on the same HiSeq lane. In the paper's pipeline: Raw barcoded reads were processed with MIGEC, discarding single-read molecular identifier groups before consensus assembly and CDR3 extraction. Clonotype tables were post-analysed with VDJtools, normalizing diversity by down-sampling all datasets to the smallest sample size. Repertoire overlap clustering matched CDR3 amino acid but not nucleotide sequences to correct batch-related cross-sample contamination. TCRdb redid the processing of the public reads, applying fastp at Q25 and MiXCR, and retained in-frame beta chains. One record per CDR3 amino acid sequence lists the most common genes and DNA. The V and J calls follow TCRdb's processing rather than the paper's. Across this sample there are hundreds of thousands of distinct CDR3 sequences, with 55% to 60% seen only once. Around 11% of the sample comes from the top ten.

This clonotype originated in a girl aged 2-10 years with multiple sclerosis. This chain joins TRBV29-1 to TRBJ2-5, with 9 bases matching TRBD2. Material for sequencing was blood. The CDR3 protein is CSVSSGSGETQYF. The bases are TGCAGCGTCAGTAGCGGGAGTGGTGAGACCCAGTACTTC. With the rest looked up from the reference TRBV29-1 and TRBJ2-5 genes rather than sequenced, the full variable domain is SAVISQKPSRDICQRGTSLTIQCQVDSQVTMMFWYRQQPGQSLTLIATANQGSEATYESGFVIDKFPISRPNLTFSTLTVSNMSPEDSSIYLCSVSSGSGETQYFGPGTRLLVL.